This T cell receptor (beta chain) was profiled in a study of cytomegalovirus exposure and HLA in healthy donors. Study-level background: Out of about 410 genotyped donors, roughly 78% belonged to the Caucasian-associated ancestry cluster. Study-wide results and caveats: HLA allele associations emerged for some 16,000 TCR beta sequences in a later analysis, at 0.05 false discovery rate. Common viral pathogens seemed to be connected with several of the most significant clusters, according to a later analysis. Within an earlier analysis, most TCR beta V segments proved productive either about 90% or about 30% of the time.

PCR employed 60 Vbeta and 13 Jbeta primers. Clones were read by immunoSEQ multiplex PCR, and TCRdb kept only the in-frame ones, dropping some. The table includes 200,000 to 250,000 clones, approximately 88% detected once. Trimming left V 3 bases short and J 3 bases short, with 12 bases between. The CDR3 loop spans 15 amino acids. Germline CDR1 and CDR2: LNHDA and SQIVND (reference sequence). Remarks on this clone: Its antigen remains unidentified.

The sequencing sample was made of PBMCs. The rearrangement links TRBV19 to TRBJ2-1; D perhaps matches TRBD2 (5 bases). The source of this sequence is a boy younger than 10 in good health and CMV-seronegative. DNA for the CDR3: TGTGCCAGTAGTATCGGCTCACGGGGCTACAATGAGCAGTTCTTC. Translating it yields CASSIGSRGYNEQFF.